This entry describes one TCR beta chain. The antigen remains unidentified. The data derive from a study of OX40 agonist ivuxolimab in advanced cancers. For the study at large: Patients were dosed with the agonistic anti-OX40 (CD134) antibody ivuxolimab. Each dose-escalation patient presented with hepatocellular carcinoma, melanoma, renal cell or head and neck cancer.

V lost 1 base and J lost 0; bases outside the gene matches: 6. Germline V CDR1 and CDR2: LNHNV, YYDKDF (reference sequence). The CDR3 is made up of 17 amino acids. General study findings and limits: The investigators did not determine what antigen specificity the expanded peripheral T cells had. Compared with CD4+, CD8+ T cells on average had more expanded clones.

Profiling relied on immunoSEQ multiplex PCR, and the TCRdb table lists in-frame clones only, not all of them. The sample consists of around 40,000 clones, 65% to 85% of them appearing once. V is TRBV15 and J is TRBJ2-4, with TRBD1 identical over 7 bases. The receptor was isolated from an adult with an advanced solid tumor such as melanoma, head and neck, liver or kidney cancer. Sequences were derived from CD4+ or CD8+ T cells sorted from blood, sampled in a trial of the OX40 agonist ivuxolimab. Here the CDR3 reads CATSRVTGELAKNIQYF. The CDR3 region has the DNA TGTGCCACCAGCAGAGTTACAGGGGAGCTAGCCAAAAACATTCAGTACTTC.